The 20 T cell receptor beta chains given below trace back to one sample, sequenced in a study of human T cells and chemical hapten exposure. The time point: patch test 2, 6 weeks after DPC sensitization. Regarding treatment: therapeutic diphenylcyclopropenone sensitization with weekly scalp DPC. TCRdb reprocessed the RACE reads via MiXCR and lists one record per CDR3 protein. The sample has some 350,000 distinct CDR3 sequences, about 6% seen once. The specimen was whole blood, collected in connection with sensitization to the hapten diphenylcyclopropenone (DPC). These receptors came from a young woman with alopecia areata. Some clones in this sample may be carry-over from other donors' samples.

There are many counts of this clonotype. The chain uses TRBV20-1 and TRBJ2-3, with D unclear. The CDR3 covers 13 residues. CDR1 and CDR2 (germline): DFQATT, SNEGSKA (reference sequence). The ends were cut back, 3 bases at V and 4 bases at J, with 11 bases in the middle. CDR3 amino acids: CSASRQAADTQYF. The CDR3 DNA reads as TGCAGTGCTAGTCGGCAGGCGGCAGATACGCAGTATTTT.

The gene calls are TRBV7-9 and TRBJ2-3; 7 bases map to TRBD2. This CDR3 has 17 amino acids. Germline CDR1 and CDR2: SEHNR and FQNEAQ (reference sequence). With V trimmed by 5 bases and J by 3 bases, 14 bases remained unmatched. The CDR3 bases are TGTGCCAGCAGCGGCCGGCGGTCTAGCGGACTGACAGATACGCAGTATTTT. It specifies CASSGRRSSGLTDTQYF.

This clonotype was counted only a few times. The DNA of the CDR3 is TGCAGTGCTAGGAGGGGACAGGGTGACGAGCAGTACTTC. Translation: CSARRGQGDEQYF. The chain is built from TRBV20-1 and TRBJ2-7, with TRBD1 identical over 9 bases. V shed 3 bases, J shed 5 bases, and the junction held 5 bases outside the gene matches. The CDR3 spans 13 residues. Germline V gene data show CDR1 as DFQATT and CDR2 as SNEGSKA (reference sequence).

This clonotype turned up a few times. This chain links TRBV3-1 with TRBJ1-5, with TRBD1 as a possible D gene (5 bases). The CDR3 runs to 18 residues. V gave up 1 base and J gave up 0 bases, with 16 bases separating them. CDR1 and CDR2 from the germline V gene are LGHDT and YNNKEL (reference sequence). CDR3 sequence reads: CASSQALDRDHSNQPQHF. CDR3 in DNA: TGTGCCAGCAGCCAAGCGCTCGACCGGGACCATAGCAATCAGCCCCAGCATTTT.

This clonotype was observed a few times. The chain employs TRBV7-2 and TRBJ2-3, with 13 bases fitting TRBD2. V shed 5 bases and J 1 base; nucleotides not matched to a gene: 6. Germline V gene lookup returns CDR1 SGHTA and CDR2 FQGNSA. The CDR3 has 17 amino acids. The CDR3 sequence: CASSRLLAGGGTDTQYF. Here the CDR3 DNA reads TGTGCCAGCAGCCGCCTACTAGCGGGGGGGGGCACAGATACGCAGTATTTT.

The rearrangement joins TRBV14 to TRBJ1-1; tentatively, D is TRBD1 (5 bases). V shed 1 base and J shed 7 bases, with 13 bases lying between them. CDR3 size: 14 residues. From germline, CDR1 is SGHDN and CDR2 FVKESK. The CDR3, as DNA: TGTGCCAGCAGCCAAGTCCGCGGGGGTGGTGAAGCTTTCTTT. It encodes CASSQVRGGGEAFF.

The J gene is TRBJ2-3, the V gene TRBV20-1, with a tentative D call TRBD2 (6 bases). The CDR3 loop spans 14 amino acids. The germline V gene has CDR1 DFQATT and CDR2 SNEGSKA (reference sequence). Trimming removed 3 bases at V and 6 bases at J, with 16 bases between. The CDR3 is CSASLAPDRDTQYF. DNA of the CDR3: TGCAGTGCTAGCCTAGCGCCCGACCGGGATACGCAGTATTTT.

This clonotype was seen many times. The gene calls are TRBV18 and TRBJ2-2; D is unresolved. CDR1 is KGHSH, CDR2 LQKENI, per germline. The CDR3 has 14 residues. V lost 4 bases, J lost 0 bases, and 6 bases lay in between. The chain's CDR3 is CASSQLPNTGELFF. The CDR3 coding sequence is TGTGCCAGCTCACAGCTGCCGAACACCGGGGAGCTGTTTTTT.

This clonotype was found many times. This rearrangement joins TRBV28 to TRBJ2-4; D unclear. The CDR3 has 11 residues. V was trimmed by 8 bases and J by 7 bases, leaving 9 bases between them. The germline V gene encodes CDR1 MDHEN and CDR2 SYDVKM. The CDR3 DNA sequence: TGTGCCAGCTCCCAAGGGAACATTCAGTACTTC. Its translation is CASSQGNIQYF.

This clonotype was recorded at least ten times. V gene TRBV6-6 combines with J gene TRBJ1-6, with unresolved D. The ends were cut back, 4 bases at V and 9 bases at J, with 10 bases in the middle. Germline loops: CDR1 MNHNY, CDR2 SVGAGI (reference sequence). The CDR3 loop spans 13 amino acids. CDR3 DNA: TGTGCCAGCAGTTCACCCCGAACTTCACCCCTCCACTTT. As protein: CASSSPRTSPLHF.

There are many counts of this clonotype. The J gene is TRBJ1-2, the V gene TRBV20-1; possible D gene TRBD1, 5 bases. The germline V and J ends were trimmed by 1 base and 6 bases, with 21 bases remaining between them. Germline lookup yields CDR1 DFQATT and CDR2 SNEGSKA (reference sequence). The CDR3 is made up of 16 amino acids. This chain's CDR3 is CSARGGGASGINGYTF. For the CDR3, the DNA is TGCAGTGCTAGAGGGGGAGGGGCCAGCGGGATAAATGGCTACACCTTC.

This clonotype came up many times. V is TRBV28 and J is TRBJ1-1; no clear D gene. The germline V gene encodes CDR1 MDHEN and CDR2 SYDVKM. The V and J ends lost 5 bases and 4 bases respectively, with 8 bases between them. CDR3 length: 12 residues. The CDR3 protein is CASSLDGTEAFF. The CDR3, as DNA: TGTGCCAGCAGTCTGGACGGCACTGAAGCTTTCTTT.

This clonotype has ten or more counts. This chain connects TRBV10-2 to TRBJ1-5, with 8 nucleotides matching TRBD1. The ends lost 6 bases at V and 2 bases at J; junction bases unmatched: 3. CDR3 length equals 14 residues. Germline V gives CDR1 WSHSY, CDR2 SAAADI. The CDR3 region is CASRRQGRNQPQHF. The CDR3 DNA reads TGCGCCAGCAGACGACAGGGGCGCAATCAGCCCCAGCATTTT.

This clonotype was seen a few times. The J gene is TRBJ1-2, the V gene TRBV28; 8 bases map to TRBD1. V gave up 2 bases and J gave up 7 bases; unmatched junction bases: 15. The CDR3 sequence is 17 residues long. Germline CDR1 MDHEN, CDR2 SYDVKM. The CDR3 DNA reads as TGTGCCAGCAGTTTAGCCCCGATGATCACAGGGGGTATTGGCTACACCTTC. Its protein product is CASSLAPMITGGIGYTF.

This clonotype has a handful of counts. The CDR3 bases are TGCAGTGCTAGAGGCAGGGCCCCCCCCATGAACACTGAAGCTTTCTTT. Its protein is CSARGRAPPMNTEAFF. This chain connects TRBV20-1 to TRBJ1-1; D is perhaps TRBD1 (5 bases). The V and J ends lost 1 base and 0 bases respectively, with 15 bases between them. Per germline, CDR1 DFQATT and CDR2 SNEGSKA (reference sequence). The CDR3 sequence is 16 residues long.

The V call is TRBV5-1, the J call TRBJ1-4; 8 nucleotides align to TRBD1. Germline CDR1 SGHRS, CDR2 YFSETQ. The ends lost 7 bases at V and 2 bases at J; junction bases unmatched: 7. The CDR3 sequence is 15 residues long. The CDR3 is CASGRDRYTNEKLFF. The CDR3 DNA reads TGCGCCAGCGGGCGGGACAGGTATACTAATGAAAAACTGTTTTTT.

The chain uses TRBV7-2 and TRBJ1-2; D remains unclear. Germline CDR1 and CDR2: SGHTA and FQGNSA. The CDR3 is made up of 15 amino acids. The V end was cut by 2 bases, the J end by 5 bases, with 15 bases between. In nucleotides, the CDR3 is TGTGCCAGCAGCTTAAATGTCAACATAGCTTATGGCTACACCTTC. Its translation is CASSLNVNIAYGYTF.

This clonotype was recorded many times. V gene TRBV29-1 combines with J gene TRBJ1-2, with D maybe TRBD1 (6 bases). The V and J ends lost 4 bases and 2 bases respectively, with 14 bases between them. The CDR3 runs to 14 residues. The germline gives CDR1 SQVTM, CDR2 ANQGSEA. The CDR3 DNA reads TGCAGCGTTGCAACAGGGAGGACCAACTATGGCTACACCTTC. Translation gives CSVATGRTNYGYTF.

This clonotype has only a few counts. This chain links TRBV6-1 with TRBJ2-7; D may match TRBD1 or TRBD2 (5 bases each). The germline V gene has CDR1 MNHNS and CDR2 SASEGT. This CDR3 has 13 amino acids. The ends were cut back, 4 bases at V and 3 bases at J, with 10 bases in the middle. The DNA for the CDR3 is TGTGCCAGCAGTGGGGACCGTATCTACGAGCAGTACTTC. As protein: CASSGDRIYEQYF.

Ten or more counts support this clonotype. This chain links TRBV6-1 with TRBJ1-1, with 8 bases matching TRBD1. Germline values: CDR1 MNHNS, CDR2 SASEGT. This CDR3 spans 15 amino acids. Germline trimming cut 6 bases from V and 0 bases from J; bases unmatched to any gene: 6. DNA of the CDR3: TGTGCCAGCAGCGGACAGGGATCACTGAACACTGAAGCTTTCTTT. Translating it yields CASSGQGSLNTEAFF.